This TCR beta chain was identified in a study of control samples from healthy donors and cancer patients. The assay was immunoSEQ multiplex PCR, and TCRdb's table has in-frame clones only and misses some. The sample has 100,000 to 150,000 clones; around nine tenths are singletons. The germline gives CDR1 KGHSH, CDR2 LQKENI. Between the trimmed V and J ends, which lost 2 bases and 2 bases, there was a span of 18 bases. The CDR3 has 17 residues. This chain uses TRBV18 with TRBJ1-2, with D perhaps TRBD1 (6 bases). Sequencing was performed on blood. This TCR came from a man between 18 and 35 years old in good health. Written as DNA, the CDR3 is TGTGCCAGCTCACCAATTGCAGGGGCGAATCCCAACTATGGCTACACCTTC. It encodes CASSPIAGANPNYGYTF.